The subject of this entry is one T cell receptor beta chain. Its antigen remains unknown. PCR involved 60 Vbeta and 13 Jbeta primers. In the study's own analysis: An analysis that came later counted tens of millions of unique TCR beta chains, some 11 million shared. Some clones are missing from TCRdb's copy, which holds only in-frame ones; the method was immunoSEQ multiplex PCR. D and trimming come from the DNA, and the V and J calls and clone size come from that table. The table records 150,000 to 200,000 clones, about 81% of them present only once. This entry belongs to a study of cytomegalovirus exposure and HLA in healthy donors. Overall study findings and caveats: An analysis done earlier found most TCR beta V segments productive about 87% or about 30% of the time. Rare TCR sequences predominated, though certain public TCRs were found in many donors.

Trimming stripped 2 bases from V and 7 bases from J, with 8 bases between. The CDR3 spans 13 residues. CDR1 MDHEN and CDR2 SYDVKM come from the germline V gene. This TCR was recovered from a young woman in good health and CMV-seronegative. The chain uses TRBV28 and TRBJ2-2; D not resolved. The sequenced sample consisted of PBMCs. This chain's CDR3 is CASSLNPSGELFF. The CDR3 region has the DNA TGTGCCAGCAGTTTAAACCCGAGCGGGGAGCTGTTTTTT. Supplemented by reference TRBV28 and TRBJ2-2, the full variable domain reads DVKVTQSSRYLVKRTGEKVFLECVQDMDHENMFWYRQDPGLGLRLIYFSYDVKMKEKGDIPEGYSVSREKKERFSLILESASTNQTSMYLCASSLNPSGELFFGEGSRLTVL.